A single T cell receptor beta chain is shown here with its context. The data derive from a study of blood T cells in healthy people across ages. A second PCR, run for roughly 6 to 11 cycles, used a sample-barcoded 5' primer plus a J-beta primer mix. TCRdb passed the 5' RACE reads through MiXCR, listing each CDR3 protein once. The table includes some 1,500,000 distinct CDR3 sequences, about 42% detected once. Germline V gene sequence: CDR1 SGDLS, CDR2 YYNGEE. The CDR3 extends over 16 amino acids. This receptor was taken from a woman aged 18-29 years in good health. Sequencing was performed on blood. The chain links TRBV9 to TRBJ2-5; 7 positions match TRBD1. TRBJ2-1 explains the end of the DNA better; the J call may be wrong. DNA for the CDR3: TGTGCCAGCAGCGCCCGGGACAGAGTGTACCAAGAGACCCAGTTCTTC. It codes for CASSARDRVYQETQFF.